This T cell receptor (beta chain) was profiled in a study of T cell changes during pregnancy in multiple sclerosis. This CDR3 comprises 18 residues. The germline V and J ends were trimmed by 6 bases and 3 bases, with 25 bases remaining between them. CDR1 and CDR2 (germline): SEHNR, FQNEAQ (reference sequence). TCRdb keeps only in-frame clones here, not all; method: immunoSEQ multiplex PCR. In the table there are 20,000 to 25,000 clones, more than 85% of which are singletons. Material: CD8+ T cells from peripheral blood mononuclear cells, obtained in the first trimester of pregnancy. The chain recombines TRBV7-9 with TRBJ2-3, with D perhaps TRBD1 (6 bases). The sequence derives from a female donor with multiple sclerosis, enrolled in a pregnancy study. The CDR3: CASRDTGTQGHLTDTQYF. CDR3 DNA: TGTGCCAGCAGAGATACAGGGACCCAAGGACACCTAACAGATACGCAGTATTTT. Using reference TRBV7-9 and TRBJ2-3 for the parts outside the CDR3, the full variable domain is DTGVSQNPRHKITKRGQNVTFRCDPISEHNRLYWYRQTLGQGPEFLTYFQNEAQLEKSRLLSDRFSAERPKGSFSTLEIQRTEQGDSAMYLCASRDTGTQGHLTDTQYFGPGTRLTVL.